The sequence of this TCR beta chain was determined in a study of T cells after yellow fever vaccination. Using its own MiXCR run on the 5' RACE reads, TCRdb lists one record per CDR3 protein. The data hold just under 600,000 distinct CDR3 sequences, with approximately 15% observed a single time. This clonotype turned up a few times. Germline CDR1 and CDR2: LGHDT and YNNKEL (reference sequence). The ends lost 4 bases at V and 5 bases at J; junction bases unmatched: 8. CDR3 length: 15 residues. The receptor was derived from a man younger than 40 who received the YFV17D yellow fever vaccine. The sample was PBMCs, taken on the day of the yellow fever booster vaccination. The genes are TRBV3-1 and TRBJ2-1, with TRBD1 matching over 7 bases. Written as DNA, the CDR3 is TGTGCCAGCAGCCGAGCCGGGACAGATAACAATGAGCAGTTCTTC. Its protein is CASSRAGTDNNEQFF.